The 10 T cell receptor beta chains listed next were all sequenced from one sample in a study of blood T cell repertoires in COVID-19. Repertoires were generated with immunoSEQ multiplex PCR, while TCRdb's copy carries only in-frame clones and drops some. The sample records about 79,000 clones, roughly 90% being singletons. The sequencing input was peripheral blood. Receptors were obtained from a man over 45 with active COVID-19.

This chain links TRBV21-1 with TRBJ2-7; the DNA was not used to check the table's D call, TRBD1. TRBV21-1 constitutes a pseudogene. The CDR3 length is 16 residues. The CDR3 region has the DNA TGTGCCAGCAGCAATGTTGGCCCTTCGCTCTTCTACGAGCAGTACTTC. Translation gives CASSNVGPSLFYEQYF.

As regards this clone: At one boundary the junction diverges from the germline segment, which might be a read error. This chain connects TRBV28 to TRBJ2-7; 7 bases map to TRBD1. This CDR3 has 16 residues. Per germline, CDR1 MDHEN and CDR2 SYDVKM. The CDR3 reads CASSLYLRPGQHPPNF. The DNA of the CDR3 is TGTGCCAGCAGTTTATACCTACGTCCGGGACAGCATCCCCCAAACTTC.

The V gene is TRBV7-2, the J gene TRBJ2-7, with a tentative D call TRBD1 (5 bases). Germline CDR1 SGHTA, CDR2 FQGNSA. The CDR3 totals 13 residues. V lost 1 base to trimming and J lost 3 bases, with 7 bases between them. CDR3 residues: CASSLGGGYEQYF. The CDR3 nucleotides are TGTGCCAGCAGCTTAGGGGGCGGCTACGAGCAGTACTTC.

The V call is TRBV5-1, the J call TRBJ1-2; D unclear. Trimming took off 1 base at V and 3 bases at J, with 10 bases between the two ends. The CDR3 totals 14 residues. The germline V gene has CDR1 SGHRS and CDR2 YFSETQ. CDR3 protein: CASSLTVGHYGYTF. The CDR3 DNA follows: TGCGCCAGCAGCTTGACAGTAGGCCACTATGGCTACACCTTC.

V gene TRBV28 combines with J gene TRBJ1-5, with D maybe TRBD1 (5 bases). CDR1 is MDHEN, CDR2 SYDVKM, per germline. CDR3 length: 14 amino acids. V lost 7 bases, J lost 2 bases, and 12 bases lay in between. This CDR3 is CASTPQQGNQPQHF. The CDR3 DNA sequence: TGTGCCAGCACCCCTCAACAGGGCAATCAGCCCCAGCATTTT.

In its sample, this clone was seen once. The V call is TRBV4-2, the J call TRBJ2-1; 13 bases are a match to TRBD2. The CDR3 extends over 16 amino acids. Germline values: CDR1 LGHNA, CDR2 YNFKEQ. The V segment lost 1 base and the J segment 9 bases; nucleotides outside the gene matches: 6. CDR3 DNA sequence: TGTGCCAGCAGCCAAGGAACTAGCGGGAGGGTGGGTGAGCAGTTCTTC. It yields the protein CASSQGTSGRVGEQFF.

V usage is TRBV4-1 and J usage is TRBJ2-7; D is possibly TRBD1 (5 bases). Germline CDR1 and CDR2: MGHRA and YSYEKL. Trimming cost V 0 bases and J 3 bases, with 12 bases left between them. The CDR3 spans 15 residues. CDR3 nucleotides: TGCGCCAGCAGCCAAGATTGGCAGGGCAGCTACGAGCAGTACTTC. Translated, it gives CASSQDWQGSYEQYF.

The chain uses TRBV7-9 and TRBJ2-2; D may be TRBD1 (6 bases). V gave up 1 base and J gave up 4 bases, with 10 bases separating them. There are 15 residues in the CDR3. Germline V gene sequence: CDR1 SEHNR, CDR2 FQNEAQ (reference sequence). The CDR3 coding sequence is TGTGCCAGCAGCTTAGACGCAGGGGCCACCGGGGAGCTGTTTTTT. Translated, it gives CASSLDAGATGELFF. The complete variable domain, with remaining parts taken from reference TRBV7-9 and TRBJ2-2, reads DTGVSQNPRHKITKRGQNVTFRCDPISEHNRLYWYRQTLGQGPEFLTYFQNEAQLEKSRLLSDRFSAERPKGSFSTLEIQRTEQGDSAMYLCASSLDAGATGELFFGEGSRLTVL.

This chain joins TRBV30 and TRBJ2-5; D perhaps matches TRBD1 (7 bases). V lost 0 bases and J lost 5, with 16 bases in between. Germline V lookup: CDR1 GTSNPN, CDR2 SVGIG (reference sequence). The CDR3 runs to 15 residues. CDR3 loop: CAWSVPSTGRETQYF. The CDR3 DNA is TGTGCCTGGAGTGTTCCCTCGACAGGGAGGGAGACCCAGTACTTC.

As DNA, the CDR3 is TGTGCCAGCAGGGGGGGTTGGGCCTATGGCTACACCTTC. Protein product: CASRGGWAYGYTF. The rearrangement links TRBV28 to TRBJ1-2; a possible D gene is TRBD1 (5 bases). The CDR3 has 13 amino acids. Germline V gene data show CDR1 as MDHEN and CDR2 as SYDVKM. Trimming took off 6 bases at V and 4 bases at J, with 12 bases between the two ends.